The clone carrying this TCR beta chain rates as medium-sized. Its antigen is currently unknown. This sample stems from a study of metastatic and nonmetastatic thyroid tumors. Study-wide context: The study looked at repertoires side by side in blood and in tumor or nodule tissue from malignant and benign thyroid patients.

Per the study methods: CDR3 was compared across clinicopathological groups, and the resulting differences were used to build a distant-metastasis classifier for papillary thyroid cancer. TCRdb reassembled clones from the PCR reads with MiXCR. These V and J calls derive from TCRdb rather than the authors' analysis. This table holds about 5,000 clones, 34% found once. There were no patients who had received any treatment before thyroid surgery. Germline V gene lookup returns CDR1 LNHDA and CDR2 SQIVND (reference sequence). The CDR3 loop spans 14 amino acids. The V gene end was trimmed by 6 bases and the J gene end by 7 bases; junction bases not matched to a gene: 7. Findings and caveats of the study: The reported finding was significantly higher TCR beta diversity in malignant thyroid tumors relative to benign nodules, in blood and tumor.

Specimen: adjacent normal tissue. The receptor was derived from a male donor with papillary thyroid cancer or a benign thyroid nodule (not recorded which). Some clones in this sample may be carry-over from other donors' samples. This chain joins TRBV19 and TRBJ2-1; 9 bases fit TRBD2. The CDR3 loop is CASSHSGSGNEQFF. The CDR3 DNA is TGTGCCAGTAGCCATAGCGGGAGTGGGAATGAGCAGTTCTTC.